This is a list of T cell receptor beta chains from one sample in a study of T cell clones after liver transplantation. The protocol was immunoSEQ multiplex PCR, while the TCRdb copy is restricted to in-frame clones and leaves out a portion. This table holds nearly 55,000 clones, roughly 83% found once. The specimen comprised CD4+ T cells from blood, sampled before liver transplant. The receptors originated from a human donor who received a liver transplant. Both conserved end residues are part of each CDR3. The D gene is left open where the match is weak. Part of the rows lack a size; the others show once, few, many or a class for expanded clones.

clone_size	v_call	cdr3_length	j_call	d_call	cdr3_aa	cdr3_nt
-	TRBV6-6	12	TRBJ2-5	-	CASSGHQETQYF	TGTGCCAGCAGTGGACACCAAGAGACCCAGTACTTC
-	TRBV7-2	13	TRBJ1-2	-	CASSPRGLFGYTF	TGTGCCAGCAGCCCACGGGGCCTATTCGGCTACACCTTC
-	TRBV10-3	12	TRBJ1-6	-	CAISFEGGPLHF	TGTGCCATCAGTTTTGAGGGGGGGCCCCTCCACTTT
few	TRBV6-6	15	TRBJ1-6	-	CASSEMAGNNSPLHF	TGTGCCAGCAGCGAGATGGCAGGGAATAATTCACCCCTCCACTTT
-	TRBV10-3	17	TRBJ2-1	-	CAISSNQGISSYNEQFF	TGTGCCATCAGTTCGAACCAGGGGATAAGCTCCTACAATGAGCAGTTCTTC
-	TRBV7-8	15	TRBJ2-3	TRBD2	CASSTPGLATDTQYF	TGTGCCAGCAGCACCCCGGGACTAGCAACAGATACGCAGTATTTT
once	TRBV11-2	13	TRBJ2-7	-	CASSPGSHVEQYF	TGTGCCAGCAGCCCCGGTTCCCACGTCGAGCAGTACTTC
-	TRBV6-1	13	TRBJ2-7	-	CASSEAGDYEQYF	TGTGCCAGCAGTGAAGCCGGAGATTACGAGCAGTACTTC
-	TRBV7-3	15	TRBJ2-7	-	CASSLGPGRQYEQYF	TGTGCCAGCAGCCTAGGGCCGGGGAGACAGTACGAGCAGTACTTC
-	TRBV7-8	16	TRBJ2-1	TRBD2	CASSPLILAGNNEQFF	TGTGCCAGCAGCCCCCTCATCTTAGCGGGAAACAATGAGCAGTTCTTC
-	TRBV5-1	19	TRBJ2-1	TRBD2	CASSPHSGTSGRLGNEQFF	TGCGCCAGCAGCCCCCACTCCGGGACTAGCGGGAGGTTAGGCAATGAGCAGTTCTTC
-	TRBV5-1	13	TRBJ1-2	-	CASSFADRNGYTF	TGCGCCAGCAGCTTCGCGGATAGGAATGGCTACACCTTC
-	TRBV9	15	TRBJ1-5	-	CASSASGTAKQPQHF	TGTGCCAGCAGCGCAAGCGGGACCGCCAAACAGCCCCAGCATTTT
-	TRBV28	15	TRBJ2-7	TRBD2	CASSLTSGNSYEQYF	TGTGCCAGCAGTTTGACTAGCGGGAATTCCTACGAGCAGTACTTC
-	TRBV5-6	16	TRBJ1-3	TRBD1	CASSRLDRHSGNTIYF	TGTGCCAGCAGCCGCTTGGACAGGCACTCTGGAAACACCATATATTTT
many	TRBV5-6	13	TRBJ2-5	-	CASSRRLGETQYF	TGTGCCAGCAGCCGCAGGCTTGGAGAGACCCAGTACTTC
-	TRBV5-1	16	TRBJ1-3	TRBD1	CASSLPGGWGGNTIYF	TGCGCCAGCAGCTTGCCAGGGGGCTGGGGCGGAAACACCATATATTTT
-	TRBV7-2	16	TRBJ2-3	TRBD2	CASSPTLAPSTDTQYF	TGTGCCAGCAGCCCGACACTAGCGCCAAGCACAGATACGCAGTATTTT
-	TRBV12-5	14	TRBJ1-6	-	CASGVSSYNSPLHF	TGTGCTAGTGGGGTGAGCTCCTATAATTCACCCCTCCACTTT
-	TRBV7-3	13	TRBJ1-2	-	CASSPQRGYGYTF	TGTGCCAGCAGCCCACAAAGGGGCTATGGCTACACCTTC
-	TRBV28	15	TRBJ1-4	-	CASSFRQSWDEKLFF	TGTGCCAGCAGTTTCCGACAATCCTGGGATGAAAAACTGTTTTTT
once	TRBV7-9	15	TRBJ2-7	TRBD2	CASSLAGVPRAEQYF	TGTGCCAGCAGCCTCGCGGGGGTACCTCGAGCCGAGCAGTACTTC
-	TRBV28	15	TRBJ2-1	-	CASILGGSNRNEQFF	TGTGCCAGCATCCTCGGTGGGAGTAATCGTAATGAGCAGTTCTTC
-	TRBV5-1	12	TRBJ2-3	-	CASADYTDTQYF	TGCGCCAGCGCCGATTACACAGATACGCAGTATTTT
-	TRBV19	13	TRBJ2-7	-	CASSGIPSYEQYF	TGTGCCAGTAGTGGCATCCCCTCCTACGAGCAGTACTTC
-	TRBV27	14	TRBJ2-5	-	CASSFGGLKETQYF	TGTGCCAGCAGTTTCGGGGGGCTTAAAGAGACCCAGTACTTC
-	TRBV19	14	TRBJ2-6	-	CASSTNSGANVLTF	TGTGCCAGTAGTACTAACTCTGGGGCCAACGTCCTGACTTTC
few	TRBV5-4	14	TRBJ2-7	-	CASSLGVASYEQYF	TGTGCCAGCAGCTTGGGGGTGGCCTCCTACGAGCAGTACTTC
-	TRBV7-2	15	TRBJ2-5	TRBD2	CASSLAGGDQETQYF	TGTGCCAGCAGCTTAGCGGGGGGGGATCAAGAGACCCAGTACTTC
-	TRBV5-1	16	TRBJ2-3	-	CASSLTPELSTDTQYF	TGCGCCAGCAGCTTGACCCCAGAACTTAGCACAGATACGCAGTATTTT
-	TRBV9	13	TRBJ2-7	-	CASGGALVYEQYF	TGTGCCAGCGGCGGGGCTTTGGTCTACGAGCAGTACTTC
once	TRBV18	13	TRBJ2-2	-	CASSPRETGELFF	TGTGCCAGCTCACCACGAGAAACCGGGGAGCTGTTTTTT
-	TRBV4-1	13	TRBJ2-7	TRBD1	CASSQEDRTEQYF	TGCGCCAGCAGCCAAGAGGACAGGACCGAGCAGTACTTC
-	TRBV9	13	TRBJ1-1	TRBD1	CASSVSGGLPAFF	TGTGCCAGCAGCGTTTCAGGGGGCTTACCGGCTTTCTTT
-	TRBV5-1	14	TRBJ2-3	-	CASSLEGFGDTQYF	TGCGCCAGCAGCTTGGAAGGGTTTGGGGATACGCAGTATTTT
-	TRBV19	15	TRBJ1-1	-	CASKVSGIPNTEAFF	TGTGCCAGTAAGGTCTCCGGAATCCCGAACACTGAAGCTTTCTTT
-	TRBV6-1	12	TRBJ2-1	-	CASTGTRYEQFF	TGTGCCAGCACGGGAACTAGATATGAGCAGTTCTTC
once	TRBV23-1	18	TRBJ2-2	TRBD1	CASSKALAEQGMTGELFF	TGCGCCAGCTCCAAAGCTCTCGCTGAACAGGGGATGACCGGGGAGCTGTTTTTT
-	TRBV6-6	13	TRBJ1-4	-	CASFQKGRDKLFF	TGTGCCAGCTTCCAAAAAGGCAGGGACAAACTGTTTTTT
-	TRBV28	14	TRBJ1-5	-	CASSLRQTNQPQHF	TGTGCCAGCAGTCTACGACAGACTAATCAGCCCCAGCATTTT
-	TRBV10-2	13	TRBJ2-1	TRBD1	CATGQDFSNEQFF	TGCGCCACCGGACAGGATTTCTCCAATGAGCAGTTCTTC
-	TRBV4-1	17	TRBJ2-1	-	CASSPAGRTPPVDEQFF	TGCGCCAGCAGCCCCGCCGGTCGGACTCCCCCCGTGGATGAGCAGTTCTTC
once	TRBV25-1	14	TRBJ2-7	-	CASSEFGVVEEQYF	TGTGCCAGCAGTGAATTTGGGGTTGTAGAAGAGCAGTACTTC